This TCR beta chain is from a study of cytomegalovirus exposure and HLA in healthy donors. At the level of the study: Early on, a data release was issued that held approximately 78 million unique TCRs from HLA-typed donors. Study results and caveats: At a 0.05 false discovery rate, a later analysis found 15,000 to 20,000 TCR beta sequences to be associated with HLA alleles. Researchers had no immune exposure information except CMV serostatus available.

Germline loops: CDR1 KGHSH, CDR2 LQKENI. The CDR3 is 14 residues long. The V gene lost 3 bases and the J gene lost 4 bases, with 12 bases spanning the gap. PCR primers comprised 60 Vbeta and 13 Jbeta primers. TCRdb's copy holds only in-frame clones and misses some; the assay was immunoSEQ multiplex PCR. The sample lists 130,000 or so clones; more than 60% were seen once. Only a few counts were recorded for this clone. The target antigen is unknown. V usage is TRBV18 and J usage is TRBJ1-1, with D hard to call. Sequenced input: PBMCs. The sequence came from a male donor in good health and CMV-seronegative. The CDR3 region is CASSPISRATEAFF. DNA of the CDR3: TGTGCCAGCTCACCGATCTCGAGGGCCACTGAAGCTTTCTTT.